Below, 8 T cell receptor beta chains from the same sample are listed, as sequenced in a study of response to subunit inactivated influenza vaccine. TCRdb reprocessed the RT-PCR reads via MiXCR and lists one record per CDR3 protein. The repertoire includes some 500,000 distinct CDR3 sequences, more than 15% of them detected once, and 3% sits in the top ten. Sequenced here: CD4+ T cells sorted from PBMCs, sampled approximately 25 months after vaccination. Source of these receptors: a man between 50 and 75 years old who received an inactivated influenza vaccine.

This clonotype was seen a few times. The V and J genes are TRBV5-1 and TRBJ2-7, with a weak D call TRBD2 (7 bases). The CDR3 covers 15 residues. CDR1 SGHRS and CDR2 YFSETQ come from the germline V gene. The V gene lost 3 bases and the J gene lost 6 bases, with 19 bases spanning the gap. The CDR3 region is CASSSQGLRTCEQYF. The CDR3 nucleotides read TGCGCCAGCAGCTCACAGGGACTAAGGACCTGCGAGCAGTACTTC.

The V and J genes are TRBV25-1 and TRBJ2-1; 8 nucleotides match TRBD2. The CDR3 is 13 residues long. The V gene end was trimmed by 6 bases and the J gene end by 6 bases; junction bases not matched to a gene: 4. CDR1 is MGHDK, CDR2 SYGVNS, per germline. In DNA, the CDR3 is TGTGCCAGCAGGCGGGAGGACTTCAATGAGCAGTTCTTC. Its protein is CASRREDFNEQFF.

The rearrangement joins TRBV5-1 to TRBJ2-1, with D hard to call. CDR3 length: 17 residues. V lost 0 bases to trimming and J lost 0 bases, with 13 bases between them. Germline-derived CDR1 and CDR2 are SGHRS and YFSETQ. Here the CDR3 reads CASSLGAQLYSYNEQFF. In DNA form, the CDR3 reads TGCGCCAGCAGCTTGGGGGCCCAATTATACTCCTACAATGAGCAGTTCTTC.

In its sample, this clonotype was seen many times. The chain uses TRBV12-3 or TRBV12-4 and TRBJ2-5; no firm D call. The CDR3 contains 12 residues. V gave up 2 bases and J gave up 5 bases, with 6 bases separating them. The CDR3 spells CASSLSKETQYF. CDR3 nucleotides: TGTGCCAGCAGTTTATCCAAGGAGACCCAGTACTTC.

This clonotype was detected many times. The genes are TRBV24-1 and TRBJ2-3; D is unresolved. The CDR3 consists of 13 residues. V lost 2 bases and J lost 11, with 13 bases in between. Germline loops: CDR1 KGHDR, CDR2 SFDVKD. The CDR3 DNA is TGTGCCACCAGTGATTCCCAGAGGCGACAGCAGTATTTT. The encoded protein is CATSDSQRRQQYF.

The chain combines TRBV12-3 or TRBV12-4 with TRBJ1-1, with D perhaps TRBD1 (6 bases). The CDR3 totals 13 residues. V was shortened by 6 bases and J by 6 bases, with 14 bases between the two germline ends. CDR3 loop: CASSHTGFSEAFF. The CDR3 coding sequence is TGTGCCAGCAGCCACACAGGGTTCTCTGAAGCTTTCTTT.

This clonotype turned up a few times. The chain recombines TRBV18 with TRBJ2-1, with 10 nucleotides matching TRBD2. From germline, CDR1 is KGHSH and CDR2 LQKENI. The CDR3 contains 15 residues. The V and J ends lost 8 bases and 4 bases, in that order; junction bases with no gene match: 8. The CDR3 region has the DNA TGTGCCAGCACCCAGGGACTAGCGACTTACAATGAGCAGTTCTTC. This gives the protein CASTQGLATYNEQFF.

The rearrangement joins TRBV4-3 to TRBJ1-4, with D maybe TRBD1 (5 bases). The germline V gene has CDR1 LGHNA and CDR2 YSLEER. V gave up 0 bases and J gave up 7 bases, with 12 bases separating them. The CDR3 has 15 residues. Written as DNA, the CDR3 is TGCGCCAGCAGCCAAGATTTGGGGCTGGGTGAAAAACTGTTTTTT. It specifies CASSQDLGLGEKLFF.